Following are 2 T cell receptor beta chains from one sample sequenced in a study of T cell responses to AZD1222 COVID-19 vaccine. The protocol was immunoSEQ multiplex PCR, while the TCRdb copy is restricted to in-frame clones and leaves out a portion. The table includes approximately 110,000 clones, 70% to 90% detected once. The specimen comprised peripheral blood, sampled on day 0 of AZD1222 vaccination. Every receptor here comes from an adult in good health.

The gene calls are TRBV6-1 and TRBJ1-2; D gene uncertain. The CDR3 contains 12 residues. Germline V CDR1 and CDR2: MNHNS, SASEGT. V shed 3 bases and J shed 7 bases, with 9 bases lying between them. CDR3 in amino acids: CASSDRDGGYTF. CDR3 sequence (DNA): TGTGCCAGCAGTGATCGGGATGGTGGCTACACCTTC.

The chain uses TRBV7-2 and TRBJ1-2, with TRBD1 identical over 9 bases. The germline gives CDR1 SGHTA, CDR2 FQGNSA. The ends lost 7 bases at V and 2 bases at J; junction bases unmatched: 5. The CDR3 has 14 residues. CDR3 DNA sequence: TGTGCCAGCACCCACGACAGGGGGAACTATGGCTACACCTTC. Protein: CASTHDRGNYGYTF.